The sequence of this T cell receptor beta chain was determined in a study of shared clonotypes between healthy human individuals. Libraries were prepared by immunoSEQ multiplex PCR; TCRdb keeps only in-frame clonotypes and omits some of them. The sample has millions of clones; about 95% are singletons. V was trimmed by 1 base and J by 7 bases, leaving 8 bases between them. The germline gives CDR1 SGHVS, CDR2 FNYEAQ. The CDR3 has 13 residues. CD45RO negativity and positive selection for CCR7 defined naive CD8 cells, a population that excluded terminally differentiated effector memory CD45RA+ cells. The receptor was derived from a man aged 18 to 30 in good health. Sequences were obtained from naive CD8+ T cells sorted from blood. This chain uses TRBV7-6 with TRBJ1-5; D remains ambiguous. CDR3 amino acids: CASSLDGEQPQHF. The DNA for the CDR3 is TGTGCCAGCAGCTTAGACGGTGAACAGCCCCAGCATTTT.